This T cell receptor (beta chain) derives from a study of blood T cell repertoires in COVID-19. Study summary: The United States, Italy and Spain supplied acute and convalescent COVID-19 samples. PBMCs, B-cell-depleted T cells, or T cells were the source of the cDNA or gDNA that made up the material.

This CDR3 comprises 13 residues. CDR1 and CDR2 from the germline V gene are LGHDT and YNNKEL (reference sequence). Germline trimming cut 4 bases from V and 7 bases from J; bases unmatched to any gene: 6. Source study methods: Amplifying reference gene primers gave estimates of nucleated cell counts. Measured with immunoSEQ multiplex PCR; TCRdb has only the in-frame clones, and not every one. That table is the source of V, J and clone size, and D and trimming were worked out from the DNA. The table lists around 160,000 clones, under 95% of them singletons. This clone was detected only once. The receptor comes from a young man with acute or convalescent COVID-19. The rearrangement joins TRBV3-1 (or the pseudogene TRBV3-2) to TRBJ1-2, with 7 bases aligning to TRBD1. Sample: peripheral blood. The CDR3 DNA sequence: TGTGCCAGCAGCCCGGTACAGGGGAGTGGCTACACCTTC. This sequence encodes CASSPVQGSGYTF.